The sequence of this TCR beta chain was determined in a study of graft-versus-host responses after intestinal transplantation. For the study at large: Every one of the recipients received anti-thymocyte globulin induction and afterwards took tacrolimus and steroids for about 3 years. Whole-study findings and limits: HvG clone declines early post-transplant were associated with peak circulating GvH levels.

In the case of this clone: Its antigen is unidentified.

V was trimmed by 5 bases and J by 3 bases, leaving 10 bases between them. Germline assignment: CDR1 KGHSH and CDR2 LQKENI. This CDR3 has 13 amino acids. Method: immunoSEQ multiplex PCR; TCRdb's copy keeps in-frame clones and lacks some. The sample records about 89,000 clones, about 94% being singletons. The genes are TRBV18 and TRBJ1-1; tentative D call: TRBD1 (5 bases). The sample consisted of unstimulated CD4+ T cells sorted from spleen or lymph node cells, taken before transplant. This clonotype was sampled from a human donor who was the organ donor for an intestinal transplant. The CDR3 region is CASSAGQYTEAFF. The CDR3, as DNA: TGTGCCAGCTCAGCAGGGCAATACACTGAAGCTTTCTTT.